In its sample, the clone carrying this TCR beta chain was seen many times. The CDR3 has 12 amino acids. Per germline, CDR1 DFQATT and CDR2 SNEGSKA (reference sequence). V was cut by 1 base and J by 8 bases, with 11 bases left in between. These data belong to a study of T cells in Graves' hyperthyroidism and ophthalmopathy. On the study more broadly: Peripheral blood was taken when the disease was first diagnosed, before any treatment began.

Amplified regions were TCR beta CDR3 sequences from RNA transcripts. HTBI primers were used for first-round RT-PCR of the TCR CDR3. TCRdb re-called the multiplex PCR reads through MiXCR, storing one row per CDR3 protein. Of a few hundred thousand distinct CDR3 sequences in the sample, roughly 14% are singletons; the top ten hold 15% to 20%. Under 3 months was the duration of disease in ophthalmopathy patients, who also had a Clinical Activity Score of at least 3 and a NOSPECS grade of at least 4. Fresh peripheral blood, roughly 10 ml, was the source of the PBMCs. The receptor comes from a woman aged 25-40 years with Graves' ophthalmopathy. J is TRBJ1-1 and V is TRBV20-1; D unclear. The sequenced sample was blood. This CDR3 reads CSARGSWEEAFF. The CDR3 coding sequence is TGCAGTGCTAGAGGCAGCTGGGAAGAAGCTTTCTTT.